This T cell receptor beta chain emerged from a study of T-cell memory formation after mild COVID-19. Germline V lookup: CDR1 SQVTM, CDR2 ANQGSEA. This CDR3 comprises 13 residues. Between the trimmed V and J ends, which lost 4 bases and 3 bases, there was a span of 10 bases. From the 5' RACE reads, TCRdb called clonotypes with MiXCR, one entry per CDR3 protein. The sample holds hundreds of thousands of distinct CDR3 sequences, approximately 15% seen once. Sequenced input: PBMCs or a T cell subset sorted from them (not recorded which). J is TRBJ2-4 and V is TRBV29-1; D is unclear. This receptor was obtained from a man younger than 35 who had mild COVID-19 (a few samples of this study predate the infection). Cell type and time point are not known. DNA for the CDR3: TGCAGCGTTGGCGGTGGCAGCAAAAACATTCAGTACTTC. As protein: CSVGGGSKNIQYF. The complete variable domain, with remaining parts taken from reference TRBV29-1 and TRBJ2-4, reads SAVISQKPSRDICQRGTSLTIQCQVDSQVTMMFWYRQQPGQSLTLIATANQGSEATYESGFVIDKFPISRPNLTFSTLTVSNMSPEDSSIYLCSVGGGSKNIQYFGAGTRLSVL.